This T cell receptor beta chain was recovered during a study of shared T cell receptors in the human thymus. This CDR3 has 20 residues. V was pared by 5 bases and J by 1 base, with 19 bases of the junction left unmatched. CDR1 and CDR2 (germline): MDHEN, SYDVKM. Libraries were prepared by immunoSEQ multiplex PCR; TCRdb keeps only in-frame clonotypes and omits some of them. The profile shows 600,000 or so clones, 87% of them singletons. The data also belong to a second study, concerning human thymus T cells. That source reports: Donors were healthy Finnish infants having corrective surgery for congenital heart defects. Corrective heart surgery yielded resections, and these provided the thymus tissue. Thymic and blood repertoires appeared to display a bias in their usage of V and J genes. A high degree of thymic repertoire overlap among unrelated individuals was reported in related research.

V is TRBV28 and J is TRBJ2-1, with 8 bases that match TRBD2. The sequencing input was thymocytes. The receptor was isolated from a boy less than two years old with a congenital heart defect. DNA of the CDR3: TGTGCCAGCAGTAACGCAGGGGCGACAGCGGGAGATTTATCCTACAATGAGCAGTTCTTC. Translating gives CASSNAGATAGDLSYNEQFF.